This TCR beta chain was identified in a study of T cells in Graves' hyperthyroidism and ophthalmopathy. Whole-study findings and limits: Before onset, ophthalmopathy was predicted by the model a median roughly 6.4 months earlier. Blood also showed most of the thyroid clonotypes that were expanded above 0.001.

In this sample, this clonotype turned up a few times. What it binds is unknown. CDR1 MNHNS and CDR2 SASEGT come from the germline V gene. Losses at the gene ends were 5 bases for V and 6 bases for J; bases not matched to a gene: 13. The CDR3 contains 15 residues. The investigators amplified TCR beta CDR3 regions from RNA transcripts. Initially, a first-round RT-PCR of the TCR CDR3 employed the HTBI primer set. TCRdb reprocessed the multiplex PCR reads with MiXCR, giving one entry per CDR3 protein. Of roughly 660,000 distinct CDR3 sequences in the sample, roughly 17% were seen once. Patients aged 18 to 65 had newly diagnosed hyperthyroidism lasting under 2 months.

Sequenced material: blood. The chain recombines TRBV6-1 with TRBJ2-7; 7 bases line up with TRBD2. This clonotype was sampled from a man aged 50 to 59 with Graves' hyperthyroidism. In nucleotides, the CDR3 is TGTGCCAGCAGTTATGAGCGGGGACTACTTACCGAGCAGTACTTC. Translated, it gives CASSYERGLLTEQYF.